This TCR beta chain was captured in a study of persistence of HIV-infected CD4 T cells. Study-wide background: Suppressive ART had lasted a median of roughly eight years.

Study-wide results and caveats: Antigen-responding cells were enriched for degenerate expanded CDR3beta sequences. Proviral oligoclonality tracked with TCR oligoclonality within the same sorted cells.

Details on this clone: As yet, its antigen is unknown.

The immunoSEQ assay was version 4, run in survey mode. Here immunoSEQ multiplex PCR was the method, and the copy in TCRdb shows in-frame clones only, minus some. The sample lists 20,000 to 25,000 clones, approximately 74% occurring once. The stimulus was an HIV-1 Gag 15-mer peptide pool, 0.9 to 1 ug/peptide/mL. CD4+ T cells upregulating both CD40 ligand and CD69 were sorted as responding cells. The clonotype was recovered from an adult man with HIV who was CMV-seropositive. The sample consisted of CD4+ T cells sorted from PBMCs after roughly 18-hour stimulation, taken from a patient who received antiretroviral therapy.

CDR3 coding DNA: TGTGCCAGCAGCCAGTCAAGGGGGCCAGATACGCAGTATTTT. As protein: CASSQSRGPDTQYF. The V gene is TRBV3-1 (or the pseudogene TRBV3-2), the J gene TRBJ2-3, with 7 bases matching TRBD1. The V gene's germline CDR1 is LGHDT and CDR2 YNNKEL (reference sequence). CDR3 length: 14 residues. The junction had 4 bases not matched to a gene; V was cut back by 3 bases and J by 4 bases.